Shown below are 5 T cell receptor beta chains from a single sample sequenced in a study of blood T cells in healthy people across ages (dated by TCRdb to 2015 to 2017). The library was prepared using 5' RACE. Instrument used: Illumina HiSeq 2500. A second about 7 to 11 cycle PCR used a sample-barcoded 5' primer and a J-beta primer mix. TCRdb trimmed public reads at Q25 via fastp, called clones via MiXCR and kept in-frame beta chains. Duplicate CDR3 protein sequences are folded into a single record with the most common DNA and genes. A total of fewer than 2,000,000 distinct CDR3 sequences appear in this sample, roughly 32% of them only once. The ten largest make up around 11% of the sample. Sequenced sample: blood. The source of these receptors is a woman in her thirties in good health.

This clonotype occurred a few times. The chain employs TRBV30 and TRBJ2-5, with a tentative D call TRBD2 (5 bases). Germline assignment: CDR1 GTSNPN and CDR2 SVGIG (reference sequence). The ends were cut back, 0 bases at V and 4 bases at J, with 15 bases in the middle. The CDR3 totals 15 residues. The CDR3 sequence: CAWSVLGGPGETQYF. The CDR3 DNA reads TGTGCCTGGAGTGTACTAGGCGGGCCGGGAGAGACCCAGTACTTC.

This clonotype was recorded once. This CDR3 is CASSKVVTGGNYGFTF. As DNA, the CDR3 is TGTGCCAGCAGCAAAGTGGTGACAGGGGGTAACTATGGCTTCACCTTC. The chain combines TRBV21-1 with TRBJ1-2; the table's D gene call, TRBD1, was not cross checked with the DNA. TRBV21-1 is described as a pseudogene. The CDR3 spans 16 residues.

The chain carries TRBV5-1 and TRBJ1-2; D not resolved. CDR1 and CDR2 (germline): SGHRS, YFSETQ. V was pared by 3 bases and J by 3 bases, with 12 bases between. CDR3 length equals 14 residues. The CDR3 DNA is TGCGCCAGCAGCTGTGCGGGTCTTGACTATGGCTACACCTTC. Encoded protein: CASSCAGLDYGYTF.

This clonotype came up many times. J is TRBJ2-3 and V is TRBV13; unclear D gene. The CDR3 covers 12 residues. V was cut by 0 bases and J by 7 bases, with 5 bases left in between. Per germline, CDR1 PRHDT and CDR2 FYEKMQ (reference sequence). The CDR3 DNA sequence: TGTGCCAGCAGCTTAGGGGGGAATACGCAGTATTTT. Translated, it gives CASSLGGNTQYF.

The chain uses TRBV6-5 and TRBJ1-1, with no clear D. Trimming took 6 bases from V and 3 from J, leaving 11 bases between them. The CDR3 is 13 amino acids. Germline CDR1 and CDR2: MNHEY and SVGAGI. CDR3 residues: CASRPKLYTEAFF. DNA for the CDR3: TGTGCCAGCAGGCCGAAGCTGTACACTGAAGCTTTCTTT.